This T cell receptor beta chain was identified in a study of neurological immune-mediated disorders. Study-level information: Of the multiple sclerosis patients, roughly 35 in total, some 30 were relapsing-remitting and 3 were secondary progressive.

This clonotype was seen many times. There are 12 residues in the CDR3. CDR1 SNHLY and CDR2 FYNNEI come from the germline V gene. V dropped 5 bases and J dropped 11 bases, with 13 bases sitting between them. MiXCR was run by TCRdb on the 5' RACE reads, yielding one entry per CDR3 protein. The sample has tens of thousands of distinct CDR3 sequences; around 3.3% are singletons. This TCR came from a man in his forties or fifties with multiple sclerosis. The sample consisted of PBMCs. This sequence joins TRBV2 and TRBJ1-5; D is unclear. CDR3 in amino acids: CASSTEDRAQHF. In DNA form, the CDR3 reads TGTGCCAGCAGTACCGAAGACCGGGCCCAGCATTTT.